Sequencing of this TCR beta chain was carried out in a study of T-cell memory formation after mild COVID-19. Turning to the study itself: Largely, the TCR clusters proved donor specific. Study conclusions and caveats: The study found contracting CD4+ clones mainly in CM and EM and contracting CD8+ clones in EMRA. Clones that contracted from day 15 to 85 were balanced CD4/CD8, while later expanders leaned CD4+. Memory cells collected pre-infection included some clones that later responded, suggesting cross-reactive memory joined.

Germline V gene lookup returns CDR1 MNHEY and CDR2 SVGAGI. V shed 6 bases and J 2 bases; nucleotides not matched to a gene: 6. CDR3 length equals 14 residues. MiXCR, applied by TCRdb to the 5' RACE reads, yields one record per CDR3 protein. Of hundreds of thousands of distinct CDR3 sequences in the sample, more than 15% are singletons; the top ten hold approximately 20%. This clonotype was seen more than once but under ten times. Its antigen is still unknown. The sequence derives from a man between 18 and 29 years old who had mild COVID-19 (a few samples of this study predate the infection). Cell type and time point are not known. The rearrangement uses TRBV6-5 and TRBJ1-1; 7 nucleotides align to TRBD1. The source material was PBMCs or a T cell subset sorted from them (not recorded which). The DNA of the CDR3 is TGTGCCAGCAGCAACAGGGGAGGAAACACTGAAGCTTTCTTT. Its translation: CASSNRGGNTEAFF.